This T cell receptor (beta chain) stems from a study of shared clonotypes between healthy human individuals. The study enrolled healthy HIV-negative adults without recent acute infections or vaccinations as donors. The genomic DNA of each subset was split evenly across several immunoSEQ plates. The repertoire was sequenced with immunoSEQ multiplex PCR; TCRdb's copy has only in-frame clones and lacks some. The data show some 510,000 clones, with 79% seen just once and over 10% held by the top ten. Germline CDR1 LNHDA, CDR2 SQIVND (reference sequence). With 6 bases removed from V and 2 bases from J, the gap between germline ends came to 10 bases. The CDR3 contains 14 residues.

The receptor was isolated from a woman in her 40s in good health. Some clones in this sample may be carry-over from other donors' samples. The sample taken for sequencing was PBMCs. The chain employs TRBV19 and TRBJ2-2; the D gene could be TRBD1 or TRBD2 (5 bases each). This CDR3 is CASRGPFNTGELFF. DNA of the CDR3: TGTGCCAGTAGGGGACCGTTCAACACCGGGGAGCTGTTTTTT.